The 26 T cell receptor beta chains below were found in one sample sequenced in a study of PD-L1 blockade in urothelial cancer. The method was immunoSEQ multiplex PCR; TCRdb's version includes in-frame clones alone and lacks a portion of them. The sample carries 70,000 to 75,000 clones, roughly nine tenths recorded once. Material: PBMCs, obtained around atezolizumab (anti-PD-L1) treatment. These receptors originate from a man in his sixties with urothelial cancer.

The chain uses TRBV5-4 and TRBJ1-6; 10 bases are shared with TRBD1. This CDR3 is built from 16 residues. With V trimmed by 4 bases and J by 14 bases, 15 bases remained unmatched. Germline values: CDR1 SGHNT, CDR2 YYREEE (reference sequence). In nucleotides, the CDR3 is TGTGCCAGCAGCCCCGTCAGCGGGACAGGGGAAACATCCCTCCACTTT. The encoded protein is CASSPVSGTGETSLHF.

This rearrangement joins TRBV6-5 to TRBJ1-4, with 9 bases identical to TRBD1. The junction had 3 bases not matched to a gene; V was cut back by 6 bases and J by 4 bases. Germline V CDR1 and CDR2: MNHEY, SVGAGI. The CDR3 spans 14 residues. The CDR3 sequence: CASRRTGDNEKLFF. The DNA of the CDR3 is TGTGCCAGCAGGAGGACAGGGGATAATGAAAAACTGTTTTTT.

V is TRBV4-3 and J is TRBJ1-1; 12 nucleotides line up with TRBD1. Germline trimming cut 4 bases from V and 7 bases from J; bases unmatched to any gene: 4. CDR3 size: 14 residues. Germline assignment: CDR1 LGHNA and CDR2 YSLEER. The CDR3 nucleotides read TGCGCCAGCAGCCGGGGACAGGGGGCGAGTGAAGCTTTCTTT. This encodes CASSRGQGASEAFF.

V usage is TRBV10-3 and J usage is TRBJ1-6; D unclear. Trimming took 2 bases from V and 9 from J, leaving 8 bases between them. Germline loops: CDR1 ENHRY, CDR2 SYGVKD. The CDR3 consists of 13 residues. For the CDR3, the DNA is TGTGCCATCAGTGAGACTATAGCTTCACCCCTCCACTTT. Protein: CAISETIASPLHF.

This chain connects TRBV27 to TRBJ1-2; the match to TRBD1 covers 10 bases. This CDR3 is built from 13 residues. V shed 6 bases, J shed 8 bases, and the junction held 6 bases outside the gene matches. From germline, CDR1 is MNHEY and CDR2 SMNVEV (reference sequence). The CDR3 region is CASSPTGGWGYTF. The CDR3 nucleotides read TGTGCCAGCAGCCCGACAGGGGGCTGGGGCTACACCTTC.

The CDR3, as DNA: TGTGCCAGCAGTTACGGGGGGGTCGAGCAGTACTTC. Its translation: CASSYGGVEQYF. The chain joins TRBV6-5 to TRBJ2-7; 7 nucleotides align to TRBD2. The V and J ends lost 2 bases and 6 bases, in that order; junction bases with no gene match: 1. CDR1 MNHEY and CDR2 SVGAGI come from the germline V gene. This CDR3 comprises 12 residues.

V is TRBV5-6 and J is TRBJ1-2, with 7 positions matching TRBD1. The J segment lost 5 bases and the V segment lost 4 bases, leaving 8 bases of the junction unmatched. The CDR3 is made up of 14 amino acids. Germline assignment: CDR1 SGHDT and CDR2 YYEEEE. CDR3 bases: TGTGCCAGCAGCCTCCCCGGGACAGAGTATGGCTACACCTTC. Encoded protein: CASSLPGTEYGYTF.

The genes are TRBV29-1 and TRBJ1-2, with 9 positions matching TRBD1. CDR1 SQVTM and CDR2 ANQGSEA come from the germline V gene. The J segment lost 4 bases and the V segment lost 8 bases, leaving 11 bases of the junction unmatched. This CDR3 has 14 amino acids. The CDR3 DNA reads TGCAGCTCCACAGGGGGCGATTCTTCCTATGGCTACACCTTC. Encoded protein: CSSTGGDSSYGYTF.

The CDR3, as DNA: TGTGCCAGCAGTTACTCAGGGACTGATGGCTACACCTTC. Its translation is CASSYSGTDGYTF. V and J are TRBV6-6 and TRBJ1-2, with D maybe TRBD1 (5 bases). V was shortened by 0 bases and J by 6 bases, with 8 bases between the two germline ends. Per the germline V gene, CDR1 is MNHNY and CDR2 is SVGAGI (reference sequence). The CDR3 spans 13 residues.

The rearrangement links TRBV25-1 to TRBJ1-6, with a tentative D call TRBD1 (5 bases). Germline V gives CDR1 MGHDK, CDR2 SYGVNS. The CDR3 is made up of 16 amino acids. The V end was cut by 3 bases, the J end by 2 bases, with 11 bases between. This chain's CDR3 is CASSDMSRAYNSPLHF. CDR3 coding DNA: TGTGCCAGCAGTGATATGAGCAGGGCCTATAATTCACCCCTCCACTTT.

This chain connects TRBV6-6 to TRBJ1-2, with 8 bases aligning to TRBD1. CDR1 is MNHNY and CDR2 is SVGAGI in the germline V gene (reference sequence). Losses at the gene ends were 7 bases for V and 3 bases for J; bases not matched to a gene: 7. The CDR3 totals 14 residues. The CDR3 DNA is TGTGCCAGCAATCCGGGACAGGCTTACTATGGCTACACCTTC. Protein product: CASNPGQAYYGYTF.

The J gene is TRBJ1-1, the V gene TRBV7-9; maybe TRBD1 (5 bases). Germline V gene sequence: CDR1 SEHNR, CDR2 FQNEAQ (reference sequence). The CDR3 totals 15 residues. Trimming pared 3 bases from V and 8 bases from J, leaving 19 bases between. Written as DNA, the CDR3 is TGTGCCAGCAGCTTGGGCCCCTCAGGGAAACCCGAAGCTTTCTTT. This encodes CASSLGPSGKPEAFF. The whole variable domain, remainder taken from reference TRBV7-9 and TRBJ1-1, is DTGVSQNPRHKITKRGQNVTFRCDPISEHNRLYWYRQTLGQGPEFLTYFQNEAQLEKSRLLSDRFSAERPKGSFSTLEIQRTEQGDSAMYLCASSLGPSGKPEAFFGQGTRLTVV.

This clone is a singleton in its sample. This chain uses TRBV5-1 with TRBJ2-7, with D perhaps TRBD1 (6 bases). The CDR3 is 15 residues long. V shed 2 bases and J shed 2 bases, with 14 bases lying between them. Looked up from germline, CDR1 is SGHRS and CDR2 is YFSETQ. In DNA, the CDR3 is TGCGCCAGCAGCTTTACACAGGGATTGACCTACGAGCAGTACTTC. Amino acid sequence: CASSFTQGLTYEQYF.

In this sample, this clone turned up a few times. V and J are TRBV28 and TRBJ1-2; 7 positions match TRBD1. From germline, CDR1 is MDHEN and CDR2 SYDVKM. Trimming cost V 5 bases and J 3 bases; bases outside gene matches: 6. The CDR3 is 14 residues long. CDR3 DNA: TGTGCCAGCAGTGAGGGGGCGCGTGACTATGGCTACACCTTC. Protein: CASSEGARDYGYTF.

This rearrangement joins TRBV30 to TRBJ1-3; D is uncertain. The germline V and J ends were trimmed by 0 bases and 0 bases, with 6 bases remaining between them. The CDR3 sequence is 14 residues long. Germline V gene data show CDR1 as GTSNPN and CDR2 as SVGIG (reference sequence). The CDR3 reads CAWSVTASGNTIYF. In nucleotides, the CDR3 is TGTGCCTGGAGTGTCACAGCCTCTGGAAACACCATATATTTT. Complete variable domain (other parts from reference TRBV30 and TRBJ1-3): SQTIHQWPATLVQPVGSPLSLECTVEGTSNPNLYWYRQAAGRGLQLLFYSVGIGQISSEVPQNLSASRPQDRQFILSSKKLLLSDSGFYLCAWSVTASGNTIYFGEGSWLTVV.

The chain recombines TRBV9 with TRBJ2-7; a weak D match, TRBD2 (6 bases). CDR3 length: 16 residues. V lost 0 bases and J 3 bases, leaving 16 bases between the germline ends. Germline CDR1 and CDR2: SGDLS and YYNGEE. The DNA for the CDR3 is TGTGCCAGCAGCGTAGGCGGAACGGGAGTATACTACGAGCAGTACTTC. It is translated as CASSVGGTGVYYEQYF.

This clone appeared once. The chain is built from TRBV6-1 and TRBJ2-5, with 11 bases fitting TRBD1. The V gene end was trimmed by 4 bases and the J gene end by 5 bases; junction bases not matched to a gene: 6. The CDR3 has 15 residues. Germline CDR1 and CDR2: MNHNS and SASEGT. The CDR3 DNA follows: TGTGCCAGCAGTGTGGGGACAGGGGGAGGGGAGACCCAGTACTTC. It yields the protein CASSVGTGGGETQYF.

The chain combines TRBV5-4 with TRBJ2-5; the D gene is possibly TRBD1 (5 bases). This CDR3 contains 13 residues. V was cut by 6 bases and J by 5 bases, with 14 bases left in between. Germline loops: CDR1 SGHNT, CDR2 YYREEE (reference sequence). The DNA of the CDR3 is TGTGCCAGCACCCCAGGGTCAGGGGAGACCCAGTACTTC. It yields the protein CASTPGSGETQYF.

V and J are TRBV4-3 and TRBJ2-1, with 10 bases matching TRBD2. Germline V gene data show CDR1 as LGHNA and CDR2 as YSLEER. The CDR3 has 16 amino acids. Trimming cost V 1 base and J 5 bases; bases outside gene matches: 5. The CDR3 coding sequence is TGCGCCAGCAGCCAAGGAGCGGGAGGGGGGCACAATGAGCAGTTCTTC. Protein sequence: CASSQGAGGGHNEQFF.

The rearrangement links TRBV19 to TRBJ2-1; 8 bases agree with TRBD2. The CDR3 has 16 residues. Germline values: CDR1 LNHDA, CDR2 SQIVND (reference sequence). Trimming cost V 6 bases and J 1 base; bases outside gene matches: 8. The CDR3 spells CASRQAGDGSYNEQFF. The CDR3 DNA follows: TGTGCCAGTAGGCAAGCGGGAGATGGGTCCTACAATGAGCAGTTCTTC.

V gene TRBV5-8 combines with J gene TRBJ1-2, with TRBD1 matching 7 bases. Unmatched junction bases numbered 6, after V lost 4 bases and J lost 0 bases. This CDR3 is 15 amino acids long. CDR1 and CDR2 from the germline V gene are SGHTS and YDEGEE. The CDR3 nucleotides read TGTGCCAGCAGCCGAGGACAGGCCCCTAACTATGGCTACACCTTC. Protein product: CASSRGQAPNYGYTF.

This clone was seen more than once but under ten times. The V and J genes are TRBV5-1 and TRBJ1-2; maybe TRBD1 (5 bases). V was clipped by 0 bases and J by 3 bases, with 6 bases between them. The CDR3 is made up of 13 amino acids. The germline V gene encodes CDR1 SGHRS and CDR2 YFSETQ. The CDR3 DNA reads TGCGCCAGCAGCTTGGGGGGCGACTATGGCTACACCTTC. Amino acids: CASSLGGDYGYTF.

The CDR3 bases are TGTGCCAGCAGCTTAGCCCTGAGTCCGGTTGAAGCTTTCTTT. Encoded protein: CASSLALSPVEAFF. The chain uses TRBV7-9 and TRBJ1-1; D unclear. CDR3 length: 14 residues. Trimming cost V 0 bases and J 7 bases, with 12 bases left between them. CDR1 SEHNR and CDR2 FQNEAQ come from the germline V gene (reference sequence).

This clone has only one observation. This rearrangement joins TRBV7-8 to TRBJ2-7; 9 bases are a match to TRBD2. V gave up 5 bases and J gave up 4 bases; unmatched junction bases: 6. The CDR3 loop spans 14 amino acids. Germline V gene data show CDR1 as SGHVS and CDR2 as FQNEAQ. Written as DNA, the CDR3 is TGTGCCAGCAGCCTAATAGCGGGAGAGTACGAGCAGTACTTC. This gives the protein CASSLIAGEYEQYF.

This chain joins TRBV6-4 and TRBJ1-2; D is unresolved. The germline gives CDR1 MRHNA, CDR2 SNTAGT. The CDR3 covers 15 residues. Trimming removed 8 bases at V and 5 bases at J, with 21 bases between. DNA for the CDR3: TGTGCCAGCTCCCGAGATGGCGAGGGTGGGTATGGCTACACCTTC. Translated: CASSRDGEGGYGYTF.

The rearrangement links TRBV5-6 to TRBJ1-2; D is unclear. Trimming shortened V by 0 bases and J by 8 bases, and 17 bases separated the two germline ends. The CDR3 totals 15 residues. Germline V gives CDR1 SGHDT, CDR2 YYEEEE. For the CDR3, the DNA is TGTGCCAGCAGCTTGGTGAGGTTACGGGGAGGCGGCTACACCTTC. Residues: CASSLVRLRGGGYTF.